The entry that follows covers one T cell receptor (beta chain) sequence. Its target is not known. The assay was immunoSEQ multiplex PCR, and TCRdb's table has in-frame clones only and misses some. The sample carries tens of thousands of clones, around 77% recorded once. The CDR3 spans 14 residues. V was pared by 6 bases and J by 0 bases, with 4 bases of the junction left unmatched. CDR1 is MNHEY, CDR2 SVGAGI, per germline. The data were taken from a study of T cells in localized non-small cell lung cancer. Study-level points and caveats: Maximal T cell clonality occurred in uninvolved adjacent lung, with tumor ranking below it.

The sequence was collected from a man aged 40-75 years with stage I squamous cell lung carcinoma. The sequenced sample was peripheral blood, obtained before any cancer treatment. This chain connects TRBV6-5 to TRBJ1-1; 7 nucleotides agree with TRBD1. In DNA, the CDR3 is TGTGCCAGCAGACCGGGACAGTTGAACACTGAAGCTTTCTTT. Its protein product is CASRPGQLNTEAFF.